This T cell receptor (beta chain) comes out of a study of post-analysis software for immune sequencing data. Overall study findings and caveats: Normalized Chao1 diversity was significantly lower in multiple sclerosis patients than in controls. Comparison of patients with controls showed about 5 TRBV segments more frequent in patients, TRBV5-6, TRBV5-1 and TRBV20-1 among them. Strong co-clustering by F measure was seen for same-batch samples.

The authors incorporated unique molecular identifiers into the TCR beta cDNA libraries. TCRdb recomputed calls from the PCR reads with MiXCR, one row per CDR3 protein. The table lists 700,000 to 800,000 distinct CDR3 sequences, roughly 27% of them singletons, with approximately 0.6% in the top ten. Regarding this clonotype: What it binds is not known.

This CDR3 spans 13 amino acids. Germline V gene sequence: CDR1 SGHDT, CDR2 YYEEEE. V was clipped by 4 bases and J by 6 bases; unmatched bases: 5. The sequenced sample consisted of blood. The clonotype comes from a girl aged 10 to 17 with multiple sclerosis. The gene calls are TRBV5-6 and TRBJ1-2; the match to TRBD1 covers 8 bases. CDR3 in amino acids: CASSKDRDDGYTF. The CDR3 DNA sequence: TGTGCCAGCAGCAAGGACAGGGACGATGGCTACACCTTC.